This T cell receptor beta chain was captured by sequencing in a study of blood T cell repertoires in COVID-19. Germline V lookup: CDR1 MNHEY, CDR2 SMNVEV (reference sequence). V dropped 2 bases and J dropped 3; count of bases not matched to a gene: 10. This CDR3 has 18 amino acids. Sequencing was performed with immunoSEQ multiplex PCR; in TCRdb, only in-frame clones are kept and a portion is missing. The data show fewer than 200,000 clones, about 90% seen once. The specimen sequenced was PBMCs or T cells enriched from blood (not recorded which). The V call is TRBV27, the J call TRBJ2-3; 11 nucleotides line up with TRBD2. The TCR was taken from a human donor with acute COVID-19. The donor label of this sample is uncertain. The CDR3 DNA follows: TGTGCCAGCAGTTTAGGGGCCTTACTAGCGGGGGAGACAGATACGCAGTATTTT. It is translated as CASSLGALLAGETDTQYF.